Listed below are T cell receptor beta chains from one sample, sequenced in a study of cytomegalovirus exposure and HLA in healthy donors. Generated by immunoSEQ multiplex PCR, the TCRdb table keeps only in-frame clones and is missing some. Among about 130,000 clones listed, 60% to 75% were seen once. The sample was PBMCs. Every receptor here comes from a human donor in good health. CDR3s include the opening cysteine and the closing phenylalanine or tryptophan. Fields, in order: CDR3 DNA, CDR3 protein, J gene, V gene, D gene, clone size. D genes are given only for firm matches. Size values are once, few and many counts, or a class for expanded clones, and some rows have none.

TGTGCCAGCTCACCCTCGGGAGATAGCAATCAGCCCCAGCATTTT CASSPSGDSNQPQHF TRBJ1-5 TRBV18 NA NA
TGCGCCAGCAGCATTAGCGGGAGGGCCCTCGATGAGCAGTTCTTC CASSISGRALDEQFF TRBJ2-1 TRBV5-1 TRBD2 NA
TGTGCCAGCAGCTTGGCCATGAACAGGGGGCAATTTGAAAAACTGTTTTTT CASSLAMNRGQFEKLFF TRBJ1-4 TRBV5-6 TRBD1 NA
TGTGCCAGCAGTTTATCGTCAGTATATAGCAATCAGCCCCAGCATTTT CASSLSSVYSNQPQHF TRBJ1-5 TRBV27 NA NA
TGTGCCAGCAGCTTCCCGGGGGGCGCCCCCTACAATGAGCAGTTCTTC CASSFPGGAPYNEQFF TRBJ2-1 TRBV11-2 NA few
TGTGCCAGCAGCGTAGCGGGAAGAGGCTACACCTTC CASSVAGRGYTF TRBJ1-2 TRBV9 NA few
TGTGCCAGCTCACCACCCGGGAATTCGTACCTCCTCGAGCAGTACTTC CASSPPGNSYLLEQYF TRBJ2-7 TRBV18 NA NA
TGTGCCAGCAGTGATGTTGGACTAGCGGGAGTTAGTTCCTACGAGCAGTACTTC CASSDVGLAGVSSYEQYF TRBJ2-7 TRBV6-1 TRBD2 NA
TGTGCCAGCAGTCCCGGGACAGGGTACTACGAGCAGTACTTC CASSPGTGYYEQYF TRBJ2-7 TRBV27 TRBD1 NA
TGTGCCAGCAGTATACGGGGCTCTGGGGCCAACGTCCTGACTTTC CASSIRGSGANVLTF TRBJ2-6 TRBV6-5 NA once
TGTGCCATCAGTGGAGGACAGGGGGCCTCCTACGAGCAGTACTTC CAISGGQGASYEQYF TRBJ2-7 TRBV10-3 TRBD1 NA
TGTGCCTCAGTGCAAGGGGGCGATGAGCAGTTCTTC CASVQGGDEQFF TRBJ2-1 TRBV18 TRBD1 NA
TGTGCCATCAGTGACAGGTCCTACGAGCAGTACTTC CAISDRSYEQYF TRBJ2-7 TRBV10-3 NA NA
TGTGCCAGCAGTTTGAGGTTCCCAGGGTTTCCCCAGCATTTT CASSLRFPGFPQHF TRBJ1-5 TRBV27 NA NA
TGTGCCAGCAGCTCCATCAGGGGGAAAAGCGCCTACGAGCAGTACTTC CASSSIRGKSAYEQYF TRBJ2-7 TRBV7-6 TRBD1 NA
TGCAGCCTAGCGGGAAGGTACGAGCAGTACTTC CSLAGRYEQYF TRBJ2-7 TRBV29-1 TRBD2 NA
TGTGCCAGCCAAGTTGGGGGCACCACCGGGGAGCTGTTTTTT CASQVGGTTGELFF TRBJ2-2 TRBV28 NA NA
TGTGCCAGCAGCACTCCAGGCCATCAGCCCCAGCATTTT CASSTPGHQPQHF TRBJ1-5 TRBV21-1 NA NA
TGTGCCAGCAGCCCCGACAGGGATCACTACGAGCAGTACTTC CASSPDRDHYEQYF TRBJ2-7 TRBV5-4 TRBD1 few
TGCAGCGCTTACCGGACAGCAAGGTCCGGGGAGCTGTTTTTT CSAYRTARSGELFF TRBJ2-2 TRBV29-1 NA NA
TGTGCCAGCAGCCCCACAGGGAGGGCTGGCACCGGGGAGCTGTTTTTT CASSPTGRAGTGELFF TRBJ2-2 TRBV28 NA once
TGTGCCAGCAGCTTAGCCCCGCCCAGGGGCTCTGGAAACACCATATATTTT CASSLAPPRGSGNTIYF TRBJ1-3 TRBV7-9 NA NA
TGTGCCAGCAGTCCCCCGACAGGGGAGGGAAGGACTGAAGCTTTCTTT CASSPPTGEGRTEAFF TRBJ1-1 TRBV28 TRBD1 NA
TGTGCCAGCTCACCCGGTACCTCGGGAAACACCATATATTTT CASSPGTSGNTIYF TRBJ1-3 TRBV18 NA NA
TGTGCCAGCAGCTTAGACCGGGGCTATGGCTACACCTTC CASSLDRGYGYTF TRBJ1-2 TRBV11-2 NA NA
TGTGCCAGCAGCCCCCGAGCAGGGCTGGACACCGGGGAGCTGTTTTTT CASSPRAGLDTGELFF TRBJ2-2 TRBV7-3 NA NA
TGTGCCAGCAGCTTAGCGGAGGGACAGTATAGCAATCAGCCCCAGCATTTT CASSLAEGQYSNQPQHF TRBJ1-5 TRBV7-8 TRBD1 NA
TGCGCCAGCAGCTTTGGGGTTGGGGCCCAAGAGACCCAGTACTTC CASSFGVGAQETQYF TRBJ2-5 TRBV5-1 NA NA
TGTGCCAGTAGTGAGCTGGACAGGTCAAATCAGCCCCAGCATTTT CASSELDRSNQPQHF TRBJ1-5 TRBV19 TRBD1 NA
TGTGCCAGCAGCGGGGCCGCGGGCGGGATGGGGGATGAGCAGTTCTTC CASSGAAGGMGDEQFF TRBJ2-1 TRBV9 NA NA
TGTGCCAGCAGCATACAGGGGGCAGCGGAGGGCTACACCTTC CASSIQGAAEGYTF TRBJ1-2 TRBV7-9 TRBD1 NA
TGTGCCAGCAGCCCACGGGCCGCGGGACTTTCTGGCCGGGAGCTGTTTTTT CASSPRAAGLSGRELFF TRBJ2-2 TRBV7-8 NA NA
TGCGCCAGCAGCTTGCGTAGCGGGAGTGCCCATGAGCAGTTCTTC CASSLRSGSAHEQFF TRBJ2-1 TRBV5-1 TRBD2 NA
TGTGTCAGCAGTGAATGGGGGACAATGGGTGGCTACACCTTC CVSSEWGTMGGYTF TRBJ1-2 TRBV25-1 NA NA
TGTGCCAGCAGCTTTAGCGGGAGGGCCAGCGACGAGCAGTACTTC CASSFSGRASDEQYF TRBJ2-7 TRBV7-6 TRBD2 NA
TGCGCCAGCAGTTCGAGCGGTTACGAGCAGTACTTC CASSSSGYEQYF TRBJ2-7 TRBV5-1 NA NA
TGTGCCAGCACCCCCCCGGCGGGGTCCGAGCAGTTCTTC CASTPPAGSEQFF TRBJ2-1 TRBV7-9 NA NA
TGTGCCAGCAGTTTATTAGGACTAGCGGGAGGGCCGACAGATACGCAGTATTTT CASSLLGLAGGPTDTQYF TRBJ2-3 TRBV27 TRBD2 NA
TGTGCCAGCAGCTTAGCGGCGGGAGGTGGGGAGACCCAGTACTTC CASSLAAGGGETQYF TRBJ2-5 TRBV11-2 TRBD2 NA
TGTGCCAGCAGCTTGGGACTAGCGGGAGCCGAGCAGTACTTC CASSLGLAGAEQYF TRBJ2-7 TRBV5-5 TRBD2 NA
TGCGCCAGCAGCTTGATTGGGGGGTACTACGAGCAGTACTTC CASSLIGGYYEQYF TRBJ2-7 TRBV5-1 NA NA
TGCAGTGCACCGCCGGGACACCTTGACACCTTC CSAPPGHLDTF TRBJ1-2 TRBV20-1 NA few
TGTGCCAGCAGTTTATCGGGCGGGAGTTCACACGAGCAGTACTTC CASSLSGGSSHEQYF TRBJ2-7 TRBV27 TRBD2 few
TGTGCCAGCAGTTTTGGGAGTAAGTCACCCCTCCACTTT CASSFGSKSPLHF TRBJ1-6 TRBV27 NA NA
TGTGCCAGCAGTGAAAACAGGGCTGACACCGGGGAGCTGTTTTTT CASSENRADTGELFF TRBJ2-2 TRBV6-1 NA NA
TGTGCCAGCGGACAGGGGTTCGCCTACGAGCAGTACTTC CASGQGFAYEQYF TRBJ2-7 TRBV27 TRBD1 NA